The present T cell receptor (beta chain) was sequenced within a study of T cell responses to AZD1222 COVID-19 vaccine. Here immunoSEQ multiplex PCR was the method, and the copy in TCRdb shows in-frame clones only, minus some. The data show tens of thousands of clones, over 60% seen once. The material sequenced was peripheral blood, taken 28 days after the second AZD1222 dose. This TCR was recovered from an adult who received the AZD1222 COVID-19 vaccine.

As DNA, the CDR3 is TGCGCCAGCAGCTTGGGGGACAGAGACACAGATACGCAGTATTTT. It yields the protein CASSLGDRDTDTQYF. V usage is TRBV5-1 and J usage is TRBJ2-3, with 7 nucleotides matching TRBD1. Germline CDR1 reads SGHRS; CDR2 reads YFSETQ. This CDR3 contains 15 residues. The V gene end was trimmed by 0 bases and the J gene end by 2 bases; junction bases not matched to a gene: 3.